Listed here are 7 T cell receptor beta chains from one sample, sequenced in a study of metastatic and nonmetastatic thyroid tumors. TCRdb called clones again from the PCR reads with MiXCR. The sample has tens of thousands of clones; 9% to 14% are singletons. Thyroid surgery was performed in patients who had received no treatment beforehand. The material sequenced was blood. All receptors come from a male donor with papillary thyroid cancer or a benign thyroid nodule (not recorded which). Some clones in this sample may be carry-over from other donors' samples.

This clone was seen a few times. CDR3 amino acids: CASSHPTRGDEAFF. The CDR3 DNA reads as TGTGCCAGCAGCCACCCCACGCGCGGGGATGAAGCTTTCTTT. The gene calls are TRBV3-1 and TRBJ1-1; D gene unclear. V was pared by 3 bases and J by 7 bases, with 15 bases between. The germline gives CDR1 LGHDT, CDR2 YNNKEL (reference sequence). The CDR3 runs to 14 residues.

This clone was seen many times. V is TRBV27 and J is TRBJ2-1; 7 nucleotides align to TRBD2. The CDR3 length is 15 residues. V lost 1 base and J lost 4; bases outside the gene matches: 4. Germline lookup yields CDR1 MNHEY and CDR2 SMNVEV (reference sequence). CDR3 bases: TGTGCCAGCAGTTTATTTCGGGGGGAATACAATGAGCAGTTCTTC. Protein sequence: CASSLFRGEYNEQFF.

This clone was found many times. The chain combines TRBV29-1 with TRBJ2-1; D call uncertain. The V and J ends lost 1 base and 7 bases respectively, with 11 bases between them. The germline V gene encodes CDR1 SQVTM and CDR2 ANQGSEA. The CDR3 spans 13 residues. The CDR3 region has the DNA TGCAGCGTTGAAGGGCTAGTGGGAAATGAGCAGTTCTTC. It yields the protein CSVEGLVGNEQFF.

This clone was counted at least ten times. V gene TRBV29-1 combines with J gene TRBJ2-1; 10 bases are shared with TRBD1. CDR3 size: 14 residues. V trimming: 7 bases; J trimming: 6 bases; junction bases outside the gene matches: 9. Germline lookup yields CDR1 SQVTM and CDR2 ANQGSEA. The CDR3 protein is CSAWYRDRGNEQFF. The CDR3 DNA reads TGCAGCGCCTGGTATCGGGACAGGGGCAATGAGCAGTTCTTC.

This clone counts as medium-sized (0.01 to 0.1%). This rearrangement joins TRBV6-5 to TRBJ1-1, with D hard to call. This CDR3 has 14 residues. The germline gives CDR1 MNHEY, CDR2 SVGAGI. V lost 2 bases to trimming and J lost 8 bases, with 15 bases between them. CDR3: CASSYGAALSEAFF. In nucleotides, the CDR3 is TGTGCCAGCAGTTACGGAGCGGCGCTGAGCGAAGCTTTCTTT.

This clone is termed medium-sized. This sequence joins TRBV27 and TRBJ2-7; TRBD2 aligns across 7 bases. CDR1 and CDR2 from the germline V gene are MNHEY and SMNVEV (reference sequence). Trimming at V came to 2 bases and at J to 0 bases, leaving 4 bases not matched to a gene. This CDR3 spans 15 amino acids. The CDR3 reads CASSLNGLGSYEQYF. The CDR3 nucleotides are TGTGCCAGCAGTTTAAATGGACTAGGCTCCTACGAGCAGTACTTC.

Ten or more counts support this clone. J is TRBJ1-5 and V is TRBV19; weak D call: TRBD1 (5 bases). Germline loops: CDR1 LNHDA, CDR2 SQIVND (reference sequence). Between the trimmed V and J ends, which lost 7 bases and 6 bases, there was a span of 16 bases. The CDR3 totals 14 residues. CDR3 protein: CASNLGAIGQPQHF. DNA for the CDR3: TGTGCCAGTAACCTAGGGGCCATAGGTCAGCCCCAGCATTTT.